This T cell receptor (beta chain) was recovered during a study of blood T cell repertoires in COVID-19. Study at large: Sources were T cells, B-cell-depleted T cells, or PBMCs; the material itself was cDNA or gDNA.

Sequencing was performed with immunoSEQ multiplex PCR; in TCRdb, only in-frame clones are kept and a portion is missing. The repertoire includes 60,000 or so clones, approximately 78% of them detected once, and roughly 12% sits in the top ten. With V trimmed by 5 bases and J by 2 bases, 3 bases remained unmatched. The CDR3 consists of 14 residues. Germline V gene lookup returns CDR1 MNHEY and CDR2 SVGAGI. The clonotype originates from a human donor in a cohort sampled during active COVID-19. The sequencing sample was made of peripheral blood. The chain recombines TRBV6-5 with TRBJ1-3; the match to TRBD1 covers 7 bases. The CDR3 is CASSLTGTGNTIYF. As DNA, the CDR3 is TGTGCCAGCAGTCTGACAGGGACTGGAAACACCATATATTTT.